Following are 8 T cell receptor beta chains from one sample sequenced in a study of T cells in Graves' hyperthyroidism and ophthalmopathy. RNA transcripts were the template for amplifying TCR beta CDR3 regions. The HTBI primer set drove a first-round RT-PCR of the TCR CDR3. TCRdb recomputed calls from the multiplex PCR reads with MiXCR, one row per CDR3 protein. This sample yields approximately 200,000 distinct CDR3 sequences, of which about 16% are seen a single time; roughly 44% belongs to the top ten. Sequences were obtained from blood. These receptors all stem from a man aged 35 to 55 with Graves' hyperthyroidism.

The chain carries TRBV6-1 and TRBJ2-7; 8 positions agree with TRBD1. After removal of 5 bases from V and 3 bases from J, the junction contained 9 bases not matched to a gene. The CDR3 consists of 15 residues. CDR1 is MNHNS and CDR2 is SASEGT in the germline V gene. This CDR3 reads CASSSVGQVNYEQYF. The CDR3 nucleotides read TGTGCCAGCAGTTCCGTGGGACAGGTAAACTACGAGCAGTACTTC.

This clonotype was found a few times. The chain recombines TRBV11-3 with TRBJ2-5, with a possible D match to TRBD2 (7 bases). V lost 4 bases to trimming and J lost 5 bases, with 14 bases between them. Germline CDR1 reads SGHNT; CDR2 reads YENEEA. This CDR3 contains 14 residues. The CDR3 here is CASSSGGGTETQYF. CDR3 sequence (DNA): TGTGCCAGCAGCTCCGGCGGGGGCACGGAGACCCAGTACTTC.

This clonotype showed up many times. The genes are TRBV2 and TRBJ1-5, with 8 bases identical to TRBD1. Trimming took 6 bases from V and 4 from J; bases not matched to a gene: 8. The CDR3 spans 15 residues. Germline lookup yields CDR1 SNHLY and CDR2 FYNNEI. The CDR3 DNA sequence: TGTGCCAGCAGCGCGGACAGGGTGGGGAATCAGCCCCAGCATTTT. The encoded protein is CASSADRVGNQPQHF.

This clonotype was observed many times. The chain couples TRBV12-3 or TRBV12-4 to TRBJ1-4; possible D gene TRBD1, 6 bases. The V gene lost 5 bases and the J gene lost 7 bases, with 14 bases spanning the gap. The CDR3 runs to 14 residues. The CDR3 spells CASSLGQLAEKLFF. The CDR3 bases are TGTGCCAGCAGTCTCGGACAGTTAGCTGAAAAACTGTTTTTT.

This clonotype was seen repeatedly, ten times or more. V is TRBV10-3 and J is TRBJ1-6; 9 bases are shared with TRBD1. Germline V gene data show CDR1 as ENHRY and CDR2 as SYGVKD. The CDR3 runs 14 residues. Trimming at V came to 7 bases and at J to 8 bases, leaving 6 bases not matched to a gene. The CDR3 DNA follows: TGTGCCATCACGAAGGACAGGGGTCATTCACCCCTCCACTTT. This codes for CAITKDRGHSPLHF.

This clonotype was observed many times. This chain connects TRBV24-1 to TRBJ1-5; TRBD1 might be the D (6 bases). CDR1 and CDR2 from the germline V gene are KGHDR and SFDVKD. There are 16 residues in the CDR3. Deletions cut 3 bases from V and 11 bases from J, with 22 bases between. CDR3 DNA sequence: TGTGCCACCAGTGATCGGACAGCCACAGCTCAGTGGGCCCAGCATTTT. Translating gives CATSDRTATAQWAQHF.

This rearrangement joins TRBV29-1 to TRBJ1-5; D remains unclear. The CDR3 spans 14 residues. V shed 4 bases and J shed 0 bases, with 10 bases lying between them. CDR1 is SQVTM, CDR2 ANQGSEA, per germline. This CDR3 is CSVVLENSNQPQHF. The CDR3 coding sequence is TGCAGCGTTGTGCTGGAAAATAGCAATCAGCCCCAGCATTTT.

In its sample, this clonotype was seen many times. V usage is TRBV28 and J usage is TRBJ2-1, with 8 positions matching TRBD2. Germline V gives CDR1 MDHEN, CDR2 SYDVKM. The CDR3 loop spans 15 amino acids. Losses at the gene ends were 5 bases for V and 7 bases for J; bases not matched to a gene: 10. Here the CDR3 DNA reads TGTGCCAGCAGTCCCGTTTCGGGGGGGAGGAATGAGCAGTTCTTC. This translates into CASSPVSGGRNEQFF.